This T cell receptor beta chain emerged from a study of CD8+ T cells in alopecia areata. About the study: Treatment of the treated patients consisted of oral tofacitinib, 5 to 10 mg twice daily. Study findings and constraints: Many expanded lesional clones persisted in scalp and blood during tofacitinib treatment. Significant decreases in scalp clonality and expanded CD8+ clones followed tofacitinib treatment.

Following RNA extraction, reverse transcription yielded cDNA that acted as the sequencing template. Some clones are missing from TCRdb's copy, which holds only in-frame ones; the method was immunoSEQ multiplex PCR. In the table there are more than 150,000 clones, about 60% of which are singletons. This CDR3 region has 17 residues. Germline V gene sequence: CDR1 GTSNPN, CDR2 SVGIG (reference sequence). The V segment lost 1 base and the J segment 2 bases; nucleotides outside the gene matches: 11. Remarks on this clone: Its antigen remains unknown.

This sample's treatment: oral pan-JAK inhibitor, 5-10 mg twice daily. V is TRBV30 and J is TRBJ1-5; 7 nucleotides align to TRBD1. This specimen was CD8+ T cells sorted from blood, taken at week 24, from a patient treated with tofacitinib. This clonotype was obtained from a human donor with alopecia areata. The CDR3 sequence is CAWSGRDSQWGNQPQHF. The CDR3 DNA is TGTGCCTGGAGTGGCCGGGACAGCCAGTGGGGCAATCAGCCCCAGCATTTT.